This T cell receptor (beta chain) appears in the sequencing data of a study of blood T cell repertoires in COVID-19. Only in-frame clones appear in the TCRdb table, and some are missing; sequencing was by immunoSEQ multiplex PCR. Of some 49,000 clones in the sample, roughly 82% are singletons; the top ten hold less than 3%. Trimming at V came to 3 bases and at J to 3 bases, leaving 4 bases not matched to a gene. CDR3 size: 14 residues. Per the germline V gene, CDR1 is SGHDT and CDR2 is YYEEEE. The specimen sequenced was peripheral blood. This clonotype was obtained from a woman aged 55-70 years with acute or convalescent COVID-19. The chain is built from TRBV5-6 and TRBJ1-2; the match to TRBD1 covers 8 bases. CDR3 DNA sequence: TGTGCCAGCAGCTCGGCAGGGGGCGACTATGGCTACACCTTC. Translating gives CASSSAGGDYGYTF. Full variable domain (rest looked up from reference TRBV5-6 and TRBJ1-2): DAGVTQSPTHLIKTRGQQVTLRCSPKSGHDTVSWYQQALGQGPQFIFQYYEEEERQRGNFPDRFSGHQFPNYSSELNVNALLLGDSALYLCASSSAGGDYGYTFGSGTRLTVV.